This T cell receptor (beta chain) originates from a study of spatial heterogeneity in lung cancer. This CDR3 has 12 amino acids. The V segment lost 6 bases and the J segment 8 bases; nucleotides outside the gene matches: 2. In germline, CDR1 is SNHLY, CDR2 FYNNEI. Time point: sample taken at primary tumor resection. No cell sorting; template was whole RNA from tumor, lung tissue or PBMC. This clonotype was found many times. TCRdb reanalysed the 5' RACE reads using MiXCR and keeps one entry per CDR3 protein. The repertoire holds about 75,000 distinct CDR3 sequences, with less than 15% as singletons. V is TRBV2 and J is TRBJ2-1; TRBD1 aligns across 9 bases. The source material was PBMCs, sampled at surgery. This clonotype was sampled from a male donor with early-stage non-small cell lung cancer. In nucleotides, the CDR3 is TGTGCCAGCAGGGACAGGGGTGATGAGCAGTTCTTC. Translated, it gives CASRDRGDEQFF.